This T cell receptor (beta chain) was observed in a study of T cell repertoires in cytomegalovirus infection. Study-level background: Based on public TCR beta signatures, there were indications of CMV infection and of a matching HLA type. General observations from the study: Identification of carriers of CMV plus the relevant HLA was achieved through cumulative public TCR beta family frequency. HLA-C-restricted CMV-specific TCR beta clonotypes prevailed in the ex vivo response.

As regards this clonotype: Its cognate antigen is unknown.

This CDR3 has 16 residues. Germline values: CDR1 SQVTM, CDR2 ANQGSEA. V trimming: 0 bases; J trimming: 3 bases; junction bases outside the gene matches: 10. TCRdb redid the calling of the reads with MiXCR, one entry per CDR3 protein. The table records approximately 500,000 distinct CDR3 sequences, 10% to 12% of them present only once. V usage is TRBV29-1 and J usage is TRBJ1-2, with 7 bases identical to TRBD1. This TCR derives from a human donor in good health (CMV status not recorded). Some clones in this sample may be carry-over from other donors' samples. The sample comprised PBMCs. The CDR3 reads CSVEDRKPGGDYGYTF. Written as DNA, the CDR3 is TGCAGCGTTGAAGACAGAAAGCCAGGGGGAGACTATGGCTACACCTTC.